The 14 T cell receptor beta chains listed next were all sequenced from one sample in a study of blood T cell repertoires in COVID-19. Libraries were prepared by immunoSEQ multiplex PCR; TCRdb keeps only in-frame clonotypes and omits some of them. The sample records more than 200,000 clones, roughly 80% being singletons. Source material: peripheral blood. Receptors originate from a woman aged 80 or over with acute or convalescent COVID-19.

The count of this clone is one. The chain links TRBV7-9 to TRBJ1-4; 9 bases fit TRBD1. CDR1 SEHNR and CDR2 FQNEAQ come from the germline V gene (reference sequence). V dropped 5 bases and J dropped 9; count of bases not matched to a gene: 7. This CDR3 is 14 amino acids long. CDR3 region: CASSPGTGRKKLFF. The CDR3 DNA follows: TGTGCCAGCAGCCCCGGGACAGGGCGAAAAAAACTGTTTTTT.

The chain employs TRBV19 and TRBJ1-5; 7 bases line up with TRBD1. CDR3 size: 13 residues. Per germline, CDR1 LNHDA and CDR2 SQIVND (reference sequence). Trimming cost V 5 bases and J 7 bases; bases outside gene matches: 5. In DNA, the CDR3 is TGTGCCAGTAGTCTAGGGGGCCTACAGCCCCAGCATTTT. Translation gives CASSLGGLQPQHF.

The chain combines TRBV29-1 with TRBJ2-2, with a possible D match to TRBD1 (6 bases). Trimming removed 5 bases from V and 4 bases from J, with 11 bases in between. Looked up from germline, CDR1 is SQVTM and CDR2 is ANQGSEA. This CDR3 region has 13 residues. CDR3 DNA sequence: TGCAGCGTTACAGGGTGGGGCACCGGGGAGCTGTTTTTT. It specifies CSVTGWGTGELFF.

The genes are TRBV28 and TRBJ1-1; the D gene is possibly TRBD1 (5 bases). Germline V CDR1 and CDR2: MDHEN, SYDVKM. V was shortened by 6 bases and J by 12 bases, with 14 bases between the two germline ends. The CDR3 sequence is 11 residues long. This chain's CDR3 is CASSEGREPFF. DNA for the CDR3: TGTGCCAGCAGCGAGGGGAGGGAGCCTTTCTTT.

The rearrangement joins TRBV7-9 to TRBJ1-5; 10 nucleotides line up with TRBD1. The germline V gene has CDR1 SEHNR and CDR2 FQNEAQ (reference sequence). V shed 8 bases and J 8 bases; nucleotides not matched to a gene: 6. The CDR3 is made up of 13 amino acids. The CDR3 nucleotides read TGTGCCAGCTTTCGGGACAGGGGAAAGCCCCAGCATTTT. It encodes CASFRDRGKPQHF.

The V call is TRBV6-6, the J call TRBJ2-7; D may be TRBD1 (5 bases). This CDR3 contains 13 residues. Trimming removed 6 bases from V and 3 bases from J, with 12 bases in between. Germline V lookup: CDR1 MNHNY, CDR2 SVGAGI (reference sequence). CDR3 DNA: TGTGCCAGCAGCCCTGGACAAGTCTACGAGCAGTACTTC. Translation: CASSPGQVYEQYF.

V gene TRBV19 combines with J gene TRBJ1-4; a possible D gene is TRBD1 (6 bases). The germline V gene encodes CDR1 LNHDA and CDR2 SQIVND (reference sequence). The CDR3 is 15 amino acids. Trimming removed 8 bases from V and 7 bases from J, with 20 bases in between. The CDR3 nucleotides are TGTGCCAGTGGCCTCGTGGCAGGGGTGCGTGAAAAACTGTTTTTT. The encoded protein is CASGLVAGVREKLFF.

V gene TRBV5-1 combines with J gene TRBJ1-2; 8 positions agree with TRBD1. Germline V gene data show CDR1 as SGHRS and CDR2 as YFSETQ. The CDR3 is 14 amino acids. The V segment lost 3 bases and the J segment 4 bases; nucleotides outside the gene matches: 5. CDR3 residues: CASSSGGEGYGYTF. DNA of the CDR3: TGCGCCAGCAGCTCAGGGGGCGAAGGCTATGGCTACACCTTC.

This sequence joins TRBV2 and TRBJ2-1; no definite D call. Germline V gives CDR1 SNHLY, CDR2 FYNNEI. V was trimmed by 4 bases and J by 7 bases, leaving 17 bases between them. CDR3 size: 15 residues. The chain's CDR3 is CASSVLFSGANEQFF. CDR3 nucleotides: TGTGCCAGCAGTGTACTCTTCTCCGGAGCGAATGAGCAGTTCTTC.

This clone has just a few counts. The CDR3 here is CAISESSGGTEAFF. CDR3 bases: TGTGCCATCAGTGAGTCCTCAGGGGGCACTGAAGCTTTCTTT. V and J are TRBV10-3 and TRBJ1-1; TRBD1 matches 7 bases. The germline CDR1 and CDR2 sequences are ENHRY and SYGVKD. Unmatched junction bases numbered 2, after V lost 0 bases and J lost 4 bases. The CDR3 consists of 14 residues.

The V call is TRBV11-2, the J call TRBJ2-5; weak D call: TRBD1 (5 bases). Germline CDR1 is SGHAT and CDR2 is FQNNGV. The germline V and J ends were trimmed by 4 bases and 5 bases, with 11 bases remaining between them. The CDR3 has 13 amino acids. CDR3 DNA: TGTGCCAGCAGCTCCCAGGGCCGGGAGACCCAGTACTTC. This gives the protein CASSSQGRETQYF.

The V and J genes are TRBV5-4 and TRBJ1-6; D not resolved. The CDR3 has 15 residues. In germline, CDR1 is SGHNT, CDR2 YYREEE (reference sequence). The ends were cut back, 0 bases at V and 9 bases at J, with 13 bases in the middle. DNA for the CDR3: TGTGCCAGCAGCTTGGATCGGGTGACGGGTTCACCCCTCCACTTT. Amino acids: CASSLDRVTGSPLHF.

The rearrangement links TRBV12-3 or TRBV12-4 to TRBJ1-3, with TRBD1 matching over 7 bases. The CDR3 covers 13 residues. The trim removed 9 bases at V and 0 bases at J, leaving 2 bases unmatched. The CDR3 DNA is TGTGCCAGTTGGGACAGCTCTGGAAACACCATATATTTT. It is translated as CASWDSSGNTIYF.

This chain joins TRBV6-6 and TRBJ2-7, with a possible D match to TRBD1 (5 bases). CDR1 and CDR2 from the germline V gene are MNHNY and SVGAGI (reference sequence). V lost 6 bases to trimming and J lost 3 bases, with 18 bases between them. The CDR3 is 15 amino acids. Here the CDR3 DNA reads TGTGCCAGCAGAGAAACCAGGCAGGGTTACTACGAGCAGTACTTC. It codes for CASRETRQGYYEQYF.